This T cell receptor (beta chain) was sequenced in a study of shared clonotypes between healthy human individuals. Whole-study context: Each donor contributed plates that comprised three CD4 naive, three CD4 memory, two CD8 naive and one CD8 memory. Study results and caveats: Around 5% was the fraction of naive CD4 clonotypes found shared across several donors.

Concerning this clone: The antigen remains undetermined.

The authors split each subset's genomic DNA evenly across several immunoSEQ plates. TCRdb's copy holds only in-frame clones and misses some; the assay was immunoSEQ multiplex PCR. The sample holds more than 2 million clones, approximately 95% seen once. All of the donors resided in Nashville, Tennessee, and each was a Caucasian adult. V was trimmed by 0 bases and J by 1 base, leaving 9 bases between them. CDR1 MGHRA and CDR2 YSYEKL come from the germline V gene. The CDR3 totals 15 residues. Specimen: naive CD4+ T cells sorted from blood. The subset denotes: CD45RA+ positively selected. The V and J genes are TRBV4-1 and TRBJ1-2; D unresolved. The receptor's source is a man younger than 30 in good health. The CDR3 nucleotides are TGCGCCAGCAGCCAAGAAAGGTTAAGTAACTATGGCTACACCTTC. Its translation is CASSQERLSNYGYTF.